This T cell receptor (beta chain) was documented in a study of cytomegalovirus exposure and HLA in healthy donors. Study at large: The 120 validation repertoires were produced on the same platform as the approximately 620 repertoires of the first cohort. This was reported in a later analysis. Study conclusions and caveats: Usually a TCR sequence was rare, but some public TCRs were found in many donors. Reports indicated that the classifier achieved high specificity and sensitivity in diagnosing cytomegalovirus status.

With regard to this clone: Its antigen is not known.

The germline V gene has CDR1 SGHRS and CDR2 YFSETQ. The CDR3 has 13 residues. Germline trimming cut 5 bases from V and 8 bases from J; bases unmatched to any gene: 6. The protocol was immunoSEQ multiplex PCR, while the TCRdb copy is restricted to in-frame clones and leaves out a portion. The sample includes under 150,000 clones, approximately 86% of them seen just once. The rearrangement uses TRBV5-1 and TRBJ1-4; 7 bases agree with TRBD1. The sequence was collected from a man between 18 and 35 years old in good health and CMV-seropositive. The sequencing input was PBMCs. The CDR3 reads CASSTRQGEKLFF. The CDR3 region has the DNA TGCGCCAGCAGTACTAGACAGGGCGAAAAACTGTTTTTT. The complete variable domain, with remaining parts taken from reference TRBV5-1 and TRBJ1-4, reads KAGVTQTPRYLIKTRGQQVTLSCSPISGHRSVSWYQQTPGQGLQFLFEYFSETQRNKGNFPGRFSGRQFSNSRSEMNVSTLELGDSALYLCASSTRQGEKLFFGSGTQLSVL.